This TCR beta chain was recovered during a study of blood T cell repertoires in COVID-19. Assay used: immunoSEQ multiplex PCR; TCRdb lists only in-frame clones, some missing. The sample has 200,000 to 250,000 clones, 83% seen once. V lost 2 bases and J lost 6; bases outside the gene matches: 2. Germline V CDR1 and CDR2: MNHEY, SVGEGT. This CDR3 spans 15 amino acids. The sequenced material came from peripheral blood. The rearrangement links TRBV6-2 or TRBV6-3 to TRBJ2-2; 11 nucleotides align to TRBD1. The receptor comes from a woman aged 30 to 39 with COVID-19, enrolled during active disease. CDR3 region: CASSYRGQGAGELFF. The CDR3 DNA sequence: TGTGCCAGCAGTTACCGGGGACAGGGGGCCGGGGAGCTGTTTTTT.